The sequence of this T cell receptor (beta chain) was determined in a study of blood T cell repertoires in COVID-19. Overall study context: The samples span acute and convalescent COVID-19 from the United States, Italy and Spain. T cells, B-cell-depleted T cells, or PBMCs provided the cDNA or gDNA that served as material.

Authors' processing steps: Reference gene primer amplification gave estimated nucleated cell counts. Repertoires were generated with immunoSEQ multiplex PCR, while TCRdb's copy carries only in-frame clones and drops some. That table supplies the V and J calls and clone size; D and trimming were determined from the DNA. The sample shows some 96,000 clones, 86% of them seen only once. CDR1 and CDR2 (germline): SGHRS, YFSETQ. Trimming at V came to 0 bases and at J to 3 bases, leaving 6 bases not matched to a gene. CDR3 size: 15 residues. This rearrangement joins TRBV5-1 to TRBJ2-7; 7 bases line up with TRBD1. The TCR comes from a man at least 80 years old with acute or convalescent COVID-19. The material sequenced was peripheral blood. The CDR3 DNA is TGCGCCAGCAGCTTGGTGCCAGGGGGATTCTACGAGCAGTACTTC. It specifies CASSLVPGGFYEQYF.